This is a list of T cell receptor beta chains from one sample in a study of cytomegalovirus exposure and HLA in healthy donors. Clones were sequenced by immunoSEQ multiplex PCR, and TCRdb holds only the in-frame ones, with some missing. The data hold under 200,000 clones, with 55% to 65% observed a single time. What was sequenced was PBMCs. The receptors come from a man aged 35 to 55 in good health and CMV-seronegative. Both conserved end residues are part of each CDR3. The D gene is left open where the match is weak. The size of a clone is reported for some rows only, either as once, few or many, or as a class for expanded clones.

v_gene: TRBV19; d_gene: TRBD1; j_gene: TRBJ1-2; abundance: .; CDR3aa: CASSRGQGGGYTF; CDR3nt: TGTGCCAGTAGTAGAGGACAGGGAGGCGGCTACACCTTC
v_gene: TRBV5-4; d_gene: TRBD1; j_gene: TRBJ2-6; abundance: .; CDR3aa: CASSRAMGQGVTGANVLTF; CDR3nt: TGTGCCAGCAGCCGGGCAATGGGACAGGGGGTTACCGGGGCCAACGTCCTGACTTTC
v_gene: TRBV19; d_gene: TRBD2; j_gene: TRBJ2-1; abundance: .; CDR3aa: CASRLGGFGEQFF; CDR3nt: TGTGCCTCCCGCTTGGGAGGGTTTGGTGAGCAGTTCTTC
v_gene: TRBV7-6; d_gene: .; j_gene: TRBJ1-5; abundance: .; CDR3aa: CASISRRGQTNQPQHF; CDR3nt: TGTGCCAGCATCTCCCGCCGCGGACAGACCAATCAGCCCCAGCATTTT
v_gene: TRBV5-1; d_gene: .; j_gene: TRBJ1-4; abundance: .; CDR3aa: CASSSAGTSNEKLFF; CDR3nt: TGCGCCAGCAGCTCCGCCGGGACATCTAATGAAAAACTGTTTTTT
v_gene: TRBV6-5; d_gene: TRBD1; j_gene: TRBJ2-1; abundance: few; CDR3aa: CASSYAGTGAYNEQFF; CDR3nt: TGTGCCAGCAGTTACGCCGGGACAGGGGCCTACAATGAGCAGTTCTTC
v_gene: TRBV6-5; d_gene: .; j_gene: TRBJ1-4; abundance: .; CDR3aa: CASSNFGEKLFF; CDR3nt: TGTGCCAGCAGTAATTTCGGTGAAAAACTGTTTTTT
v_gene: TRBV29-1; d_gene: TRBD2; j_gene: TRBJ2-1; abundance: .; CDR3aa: CSAGTSGNEQFF; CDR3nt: TGCAGCGCTGGGACTAGCGGCAATGAGCAGTTCTTC
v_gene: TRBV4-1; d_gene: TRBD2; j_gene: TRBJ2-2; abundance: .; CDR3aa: CASSQDLAGGPSELFF; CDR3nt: TGCGCCAGCAGCCAAGATCTTGCGGGAGGGCCTTCGGAGCTGTTTTTT
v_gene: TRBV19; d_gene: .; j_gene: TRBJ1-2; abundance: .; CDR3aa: CASTGFNYGYTF; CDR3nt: TGTGCCAGTACGGGTTTCAACTATGGCTACACCTTC
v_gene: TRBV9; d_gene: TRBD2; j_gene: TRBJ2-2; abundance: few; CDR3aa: CASRSGLAGGLTNTGELFF; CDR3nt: TGTGCCAGCAGATCGGGGCTAGCGGGGGGACTTACGAACACCGGGGAGCTGTTTTTT
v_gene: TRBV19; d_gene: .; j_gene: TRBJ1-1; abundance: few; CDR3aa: CASSVQNTEAFF; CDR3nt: TGTGCCAGTAGTGTACAGAACACTGAAGCTTTCTTT
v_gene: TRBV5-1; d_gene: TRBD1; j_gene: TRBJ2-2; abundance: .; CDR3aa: CASSNDRAAGELFF; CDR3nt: TGCGCCAGCAGCAATGACAGGGCTGCCGGGGAGCTGTTTTTT
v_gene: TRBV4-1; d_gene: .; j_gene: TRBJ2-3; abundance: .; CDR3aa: CASSQELGEGTDTQYF; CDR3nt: TGCGCCAGCAGCCAAGAATTGGGGGAGGGCACAGATACGCAGTATTTT
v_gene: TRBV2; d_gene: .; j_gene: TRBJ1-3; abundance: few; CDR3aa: CASSESNTIYF; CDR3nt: TGTGCCAGCAGCGAGTCCAACACCATATATTTT
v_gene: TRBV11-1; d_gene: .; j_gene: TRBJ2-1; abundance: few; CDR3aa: CASTPTGYNEQFF; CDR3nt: TGTGCCAGCACCCCTACAGGGTACAATGAGCAGTTCTTC
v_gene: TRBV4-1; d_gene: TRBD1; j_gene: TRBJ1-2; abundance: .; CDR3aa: CASQAQGNGGYTF; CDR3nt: TGCGCCAGCCAAGCACAGGGGAACGGTGGCTACACCTTC
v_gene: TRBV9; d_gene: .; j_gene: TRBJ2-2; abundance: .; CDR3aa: CASSVAGSNTGELFF; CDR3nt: TGTGCCAGCAGCGTAGCGGGGAGTAACACCGGGGAGCTGTTTTTT
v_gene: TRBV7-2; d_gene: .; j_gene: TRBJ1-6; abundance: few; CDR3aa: CASSLATASNNSPLHF; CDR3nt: TGTGCCAGCAGCTTAGCCACAGCATCAAATAATTCACCCCTCCACTTT
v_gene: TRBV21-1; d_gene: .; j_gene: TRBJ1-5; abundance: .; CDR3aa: CASSTHRGGNQPQHF; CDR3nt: TGTGCCAGCAGCACCCACAGGGGTGGGAATCAGCCCCAGCATTTT
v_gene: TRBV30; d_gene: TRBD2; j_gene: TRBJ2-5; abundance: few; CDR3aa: CAWSVDLGSGETQYF; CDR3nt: TGTGCCTGGAGTGTAGATCTAGGTAGCGGGGAGACCCAGTACTTC
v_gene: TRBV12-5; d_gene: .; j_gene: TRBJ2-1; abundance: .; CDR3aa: CASGPDTDHNEQFF; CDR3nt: TGTGCTAGTGGTCCAGACACGGATCACAATGAGCAGTTCTTC
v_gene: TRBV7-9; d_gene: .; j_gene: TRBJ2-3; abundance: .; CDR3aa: CASSTRDSSTDTQYF; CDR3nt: TGTGCCAGCAGCACCCGGGACTCTAGCACAGATACGCAGTATTTT
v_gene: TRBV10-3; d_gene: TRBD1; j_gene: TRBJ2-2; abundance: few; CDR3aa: CAIQGADTGELFF; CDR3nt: TGTGCCATTCAGGGGGCGGACACCGGGGAGCTGTTTTTT
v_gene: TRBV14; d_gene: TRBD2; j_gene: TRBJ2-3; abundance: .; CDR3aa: CASSQGGSILAGEDTQYF; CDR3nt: TGTGCCAGCAGCCAAGGCGGATCGATTCTAGCGGGAGAAGATACGCAGTATTTT
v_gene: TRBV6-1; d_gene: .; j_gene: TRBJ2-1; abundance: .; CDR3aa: CASTRGGTRNNEQFF; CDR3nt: TGTGCCAGCACCCGGGGTGGGACACGTAACAATGAGCAGTTCTTC
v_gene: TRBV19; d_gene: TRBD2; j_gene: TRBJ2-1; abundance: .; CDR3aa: CASRTSGGYNEQFF; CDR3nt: TGTGCCAGCCGTACTAGCGGGGGGTACAATGAGCAGTTCTTC
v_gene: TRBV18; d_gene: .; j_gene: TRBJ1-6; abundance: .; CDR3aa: CASSPGQGYNSPLHF; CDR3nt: TGTGCCAGCTCACCGGGACAAGGATATAATTCACCCCTCCACTTT
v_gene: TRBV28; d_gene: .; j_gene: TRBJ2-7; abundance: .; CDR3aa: CASSFTLRELEQYF; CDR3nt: TGTGCCAGCAGTTTCACCCTACGGGAGCTCGAGCAGTACTTC
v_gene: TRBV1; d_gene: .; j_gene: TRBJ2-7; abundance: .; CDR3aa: CTSSQDLRATDSSSYEQYF; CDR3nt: TGCACCAGCAGCCAGGACCTTCGGGCGACTGACAGCTCCTCCTACGAGCAGTACTTC
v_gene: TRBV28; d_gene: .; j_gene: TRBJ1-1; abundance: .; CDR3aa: CASSSPTGRWTEAFF; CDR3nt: TGTGCCAGCAGTTCCCCTACAGGAAGATGGACTGAAGCTTTCTTT
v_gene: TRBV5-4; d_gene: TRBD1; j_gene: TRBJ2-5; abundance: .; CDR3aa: CASSLAVGGAETQYF; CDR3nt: TGTGCCAGCAGCTTGGCCGTAGGGGGCGCAGAGACCCAGTACTTC